This T cell receptor (beta chain) was sequenced in a study of blood T cells in healthy people across ages. A second PCR of roughly 6 to 12 cycles used a sample-barcoded 5' primer and a J-beta primer mix. From the 5' RACE reads, TCRdb called clonotypes with MiXCR, one entry per CDR3 protein. The data contain under 700,000 distinct CDR3 sequences, under 30% of them singletons. Concerning this clonotype: The junction differs from germline at one of its ends, possibly a read error.

Germline V gene data show CDR1 as SGHDT and CDR2 as YYEEEE. This CDR3 has 13 residues. The data also belong to a second study, concerning T cells of mothers and their children.

Source material: blood. V is TRBV5-6 and J is TRBJ2-7, with unresolved D. The receptor's source is a boy aged 5-17 years in good health. The CDR3 region is CASYSGILYEQCF. The CDR3 nucleotides are TGTGCCAGCTATTCAGGAATTTTATACGAGCAGTGCTTC.